A selection of T cell receptor beta chains follows, all from one sample in a study of OX40 agonist ivuxolimab in advanced cancers. Method: immunoSEQ multiplex PCR; TCRdb's copy keeps in-frame clones and lacks some. The sample contains 77,000 or so clones, over 80% of which appear only once. The material was CD4+ or CD8+ T cells sorted from blood, obtained in a trial of the OX40 agonist ivuxolimab. Every receptor here comes from an adult with an advanced solid tumor such as melanoma, head and neck, liver or kidney cancer. Both conserved end residues are part of each CDR3. D genes are given only for firm matches. Clone size is not always given. Where it is, it says once, few, many or a class for expanded clones.

abundance	v_gene	d_gene	j_gene	CDR3nt	CDR3aa
.	TRBV30	TRBD1	TRBJ2-5	TGTGCCTGGAGTGAGGACAGGGGGCAAGAGACCCAGTACTTC	CAWSEDRGQETQYF
.	TRBV6-1	TRBD1	TRBJ2-1	TGTGCCAGCAGAGCCGGGACAGCTGCCTACAATGAGCAGTTCTTC	CASRAGTAAYNEQFF
.	TRBV13	.	TRBJ1-3	TGTGCCAGCAGCTTAGGCTCGGGGTCTGGAAACACCATATATTTT	CASSLGSGSGNTIYF
.	TRBV27	.	TRBJ2-5	TGTGCCAGCAGTCGACTCGGACGGTCAAAGGAAGAGACCCAGTACTTC	CASSRLGRSKEETQYF
.	TRBV10-1	TRBD1	TRBJ1-1	TGCGCCAGCAGACCCTTGAAGGCTAGGGGGCGCATCGGTGAAGCTTTCTTT	CASRPLKARGRIGEAFF
.	TRBV10-2	.	TRBJ2-2	TGCGCCAGCAGTGGGGCGGGTTTGAACACCGGGGAGCTGTTTTTT	CASSGAGLNTGELFF
.	TRBV5-1	TRBD1	TRBJ2-1	TGCGCCAGCAGCCGAGGTGAGACAGGGGGCAATGAGCAGTTCTTC	CASSRGETGGNEQFF
.	TRBV19	.	TRBJ2-3	TGTGCCAGTAGGGGGCAGGGGACAGATACGCAGTATTTT	CASRGQGTDTQYF
.	TRBV5-1	TRBD1	TRBJ1-6	TGCGCCAGCGGAGAGGGGGCCCCATTGAGCTCACCCCTCCACTTT	CASGEGAPLSSPLHF
.	TRBV5-1	.	TRBJ2-2	TGCGCCAGCAGCCCGGAACCAGGAGAGAACACCGGGGAGCTGTTTTTT	CASSPEPGENTGELFF
.	TRBV2	TRBD1	TRBJ2-3	TGTGCCAGCCGGGAACAGGGGGCCAAAGATACGCAGTATTTT	CASREQGAKDTQYF
.	TRBV6-1	.	TRBJ1-5	TGTGCCAGCAGTCCGCGGGAACTCTGGCCCCAGCATTTT	CASSPRELWPQHF
.	TRBV27	.	TRBJ2-7	TGTGCCAGCAGTTCCAGATACGAGCAGTACTTC	CASSSRYEQYF
.	TRBV18	TRBD1	TRBJ1-5	TGTGCCAGCTCACCGAGGACAGGGGCGGATGATCAGCCCCAGCATTTT	CASSPRTGADDQPQHF
.	TRBV15	.	TRBJ2-2	TGTGCCACCAGCAGCCGACGGACGAACACCGGGGAGCTGTTTTTT	CATSSRRTNTGELFF
.	TRBV4-2	TRBD2	TRBJ2-3	TGTGCCAGCAGCCCCCAGACTAGCGGGGGATCCCCAGATACGCAGTATTTT	CASSPQTSGGSPDTQYF
few	TRBV7-8	TRBD1	TRBJ1-1	TGTGCCAGCAGCCCTAGGACAGGGCTGGACACTGAAGCTTTCTTT	CASSPRTGLDTEAFF
.	TRBV10-1	TRBD1	TRBJ2-1	TGCGCCAGCAGTGAAGGGGGCGATCGCAATGAGCAGTTCTTC	CASSEGGDRNEQFF
.	TRBV25-1	TRBD2	TRBJ2-2	TGTGCCAGCAGTACGGCGGGAGGGAAGACCGGGGAGCTGTTTTTT	CASSTAGGKTGELFF
.	TRBV28	TRBD1	TRBJ2-6	TGTGCCAGCAGTCCAACCGGGACAGTCTCTGGGGCCAACGTCCTGACTTTC	CASSPTGTVSGANVLTF
.	TRBV7-7	TRBD1	TRBJ2-7	TGTGCCAGCAGCTTAGGGGACAGGGTTAGCGAGCAGTACTTC	CASSLGDRVSEQYF
.	TRBV7-6	.	TRBJ1-5	TGTGCCAGCAGCCTTAGAGGGGCGGCTGGGGTCGAAGGGGAAGTTCAGCCCCAGCATTTT	CASSLRGAAGVEGEVQPQHF
.	TRBV6-5	TRBD2	TRBJ2-5	TGTGCCAGCACTGATGCGACTAGCGGGAGACTAGCCCAGTACTTC	CASTDATSGRLAQYF
once	TRBV27	.	TRBJ2-3	TGTGCCAGCACCCCCAGACCTAGCACAGATACGCAGTATTTT	CASTPRPSTDTQYF
.	TRBV20-1	.	TRBJ1-2	TGCAGTGCTAGAGATCCTGGGGGCTACACCTTC	CSARDPGGYTF
.	TRBV19	.	TRBJ1-1	TGTGCCAGTAGTATCGGAGACTTTAACACTGAAGCTTTCTTT	CASSIGDFNTEAFF
.	TRBV28	TRBD1	TRBJ2-7	TGTGCCAGCAGTCCCGCCGGACAGGGGGCGGTCGAGCAGTACTTC	CASSPAGQGAVEQYF
.	TRBV7-9	TRBD1	TRBJ1-1	TGTGCCAGCAGCCGCGCCGGACAGGGGACCACTGAAGCTTTCTTT	CASSRAGQGTTEAFF
.	TRBV7-3	.	TRBJ1-1	TGTGCCAGCAGCTCCCTTCTCGGGACTGAAGCTTTCTTT	CASSSLLGTEAFF
.	TRBV18	TRBD2	TRBJ2-3	TGTGCCAGCTCACACGCTAGCGGGAGCCCTAGCACAGATACGCAGTATTTT	CASSHASGSPSTDTQYF
.	TRBV7-2	.	TRBJ2-5	TGTGCCAGCAGCTTAGTTCAAACGAGGGAGACCCAGTACTTC	CASSLVQTRETQYF
.	TRBV7-2	TRBD1	TRBJ1-1	TGTGCCAGCAGCTTAGTCGGGACAGGTTATACTGAAGCTTTCTTT	CASSLVGTGYTEAFF
.	TRBV2	TRBD1	TRBJ2-7	TGTGCCAGCACCGGACAGGCTTACGAGCAGTACTTC	CASTGQAYEQYF
.	TRBV19	.	TRBJ2-7	TGTGCCAGTAGTATGTCCGGGAAGGACAGCGAGCAGTACTTC	CASSMSGKDSEQYF
.	TRBV19	.	TRBJ1-1	TGTGCCAGTAGTGTCCGGGACGGGAACACTGAAGCTTTCTTT	CASSVRDGNTEAFF
.	TRBV11-3	.	TRBJ2-7	TGTGCCAGCAGCTTCCAGGGAGGCGAGCAGTACTTC	CASSFQGGEQYF
.	TRBV11-2	.	TRBJ2-2	TGTGCCAGCAGCTTAGGGGCGAACACCGGGGAGCTGTTTTTT	CASSLGANTGELFF
once	TRBV7-8	.	TRBJ2-7	TGTGCCAGCAGCTTACCGACAGTTGGGGTGGGCGAGCAGTACTTC	CASSLPTVGVGEQYF
.	TRBV27	.	TRBJ2-1	TGTGCCAGCATCATTCCCCCCGTCCAGGACAACCCGATCAATGAGCAGTTCTTC	CASIIPPVQDNPINEQFF
few	TRBV5-4	.	TRBJ1-1	TGTGCCAGCACAATGAACACTGAAGCTTTCTTT	CASTMNTEAFF
.	TRBV11-2	.	TRBJ2-2	TGTGCCAGCAGCCCGCAGGGGTTAAACACCGGGGAGCTGTTTTTT	CASSPQGLNTGELFF
.	TRBV7-2	.	TRBJ1-4	TGTGCCAGCAGCTTAGGAGTGGTAGATGAAAAACTGTTTTTT	CASSLGVVDEKLFF
.	TRBV28	TRBD2	TRBJ2-7	TGTGCCAGCAGGACTAGCGACGGCGAGCAGTACTTC	CASRTSDGEQYF
.	TRBV2	.	TRBJ1-4	TGTGCCAGCAGTAAAACAGGACCTAATGAAAAACTGTTTTTT	CASSKTGPNEKLFF
.	TRBV7-2	TRBD1	TRBJ1-1	TGTGCCAGCAGCTCGTGGACAGGGGGGTACACTGAAGCTTTCTTT	CASSSWTGGYTEAFF
.	TRBV19	.	TRBJ1-1	TGTGCCAGTAGGGTCGCCCCGAACACTGAAGCTTTCTTT	CASRVAPNTEAFF
.	TRBV19	TRBD2	TRBJ2-6	TGTGCCAGTAGTATCCGGGGGGAAGGGGCCAACGTCCTGACTTTC	CASSIRGEGANVLTF